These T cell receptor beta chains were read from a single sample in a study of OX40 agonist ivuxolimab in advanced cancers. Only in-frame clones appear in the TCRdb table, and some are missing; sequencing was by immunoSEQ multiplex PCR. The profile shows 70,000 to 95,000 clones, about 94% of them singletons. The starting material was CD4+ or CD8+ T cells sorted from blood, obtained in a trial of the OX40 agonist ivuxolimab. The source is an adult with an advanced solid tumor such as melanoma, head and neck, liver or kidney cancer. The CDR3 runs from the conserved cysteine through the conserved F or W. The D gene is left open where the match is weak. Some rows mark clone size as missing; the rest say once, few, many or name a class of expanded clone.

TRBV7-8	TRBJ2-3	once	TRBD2	CASSFLREGSTDTQYF	TGTGCCAGCAGCTTCCTGCGGGAGGGGAGCACAGATACGCAGTATTTT
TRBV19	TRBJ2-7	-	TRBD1	CASSIGTGNYEQYF	TGTGCCAGTAGTATTGGGACAGGGAACTACGAGCAGTACTTC
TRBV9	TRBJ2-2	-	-	CASSVPGGQGDTGELFF	TGTGCCAGCAGCGTACCCGGAGGGCAGGGTGATACCGGGGAGCTGTTTTTT
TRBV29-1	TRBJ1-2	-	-	CSVLGREGGTF	TGCAGCGTTTTGGGGAGGGAAGGGGGCACCTTC
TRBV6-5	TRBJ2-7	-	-	CASSYGTGEQYF	TGTGCCAGCAGTTACGGAACCGGCGAGCAGTACTTC
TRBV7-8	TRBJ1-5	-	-	CASSLDLSTLNQPQHF	TGTGCCAGCAGCTTAGATCTGTCGACCCTAAATCAGCCCCAGCATTTT
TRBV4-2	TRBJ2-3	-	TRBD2	CASSHVLAGGTDTQYF	TGTGCCAGCAGCCATGTACTAGCGGGAGGAACAGATACGCAGTATTTT
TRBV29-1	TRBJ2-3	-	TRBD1	CSVGETGEGTDTQYF	TGCAGCGTTGGGGAGACAGGGGAAGGCACAGATACGCAGTATTTT
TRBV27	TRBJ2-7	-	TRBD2	CASALGAGGPYEQYF	TGTGCCAGCGCTCTTGGGGCGGGAGGGCCTTACGAGCAGTACTTC
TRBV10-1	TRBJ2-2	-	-	CASSESQPGELFF	TGCGCCAGCAGTGAGTCCCAGCCCGGGGAGCTGTTTTTT
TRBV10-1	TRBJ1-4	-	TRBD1	CASSEDREAEKLFF	TGCGCCAGCAGTGAGGACAGGGAAGCTGAAAAACTGTTTTTT
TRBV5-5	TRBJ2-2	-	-	CASSLEFPGELFF	TGTGCCAGCAGCTTGGAGTTTCCCGGGGAGCTGTTTTTT
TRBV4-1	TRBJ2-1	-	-	CASSSRGGSSYNEQFF	TGCGCCAGCAGCTCCAGAGGAGGGAGCTCCTACAATGAGCAGTTCTTC
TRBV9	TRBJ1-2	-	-	CASSFATAPGQGYTF	TGTGCCAGCAGCTTCGCGACGGCCCCCGGGCAAGGCTACACCTTC
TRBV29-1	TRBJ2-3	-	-	CSVGYGDEQNF	TGCAGCGTTGGGTATGGCGACGAGCAGAACTTT
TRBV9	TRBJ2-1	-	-	CASSVVGHEQFF	TGTGCCAGCAGCGTAGTAGGACATGAGCAGTTCTTC
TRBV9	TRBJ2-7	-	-	CASSVEDTVSYEQYF	TGTGCCAGCAGCGTAGAGGACACGGTATCCTACGAGCAGTACTTC
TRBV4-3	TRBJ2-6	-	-	CASSQWRGSANSGANVLTF	TGCGCCAGCAGCCAATGGAGGGGTAGCGCCAACTCTGGGGCCAACGTCCTGACTTTC
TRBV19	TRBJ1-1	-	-	CASSIDLRSNTEAFF	TGTGCCAGTAGTATAGATCTCCGATCGAACACTGAAGCTTTCTTT
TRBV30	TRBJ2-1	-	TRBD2	CALERLAGGPGIYNEQFF	TGTGCCCTAGAAAGACTAGCGGGAGGGCCGGGTATCTACAATGAGCAGTTCTTC
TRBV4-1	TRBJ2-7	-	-	CASSQGRLFDEQYF	TGCGCCAGCAGCCAGGGCCGCCTATTTGACGAGCAGTACTTC
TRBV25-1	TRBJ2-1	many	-	CASSEYRSGDQYNEQFF	TGTGCCAGCAGTGAATATAGGTCAGGGGACCAATACAATGAGCAGTTCTTC
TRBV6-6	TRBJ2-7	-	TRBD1	CASSYGDRGRYEQYF	TGTGCCAGCAGTTACGGGGACAGGGGGCGGTACGAGCAGTACTTC
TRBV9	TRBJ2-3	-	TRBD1	CASSASGQYTDTQYF	TGTGCCAGCAGCGCCTCGGGACAGTACACAGATACGCAGTATTTT
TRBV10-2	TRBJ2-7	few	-	CASTLDSVDDEQYF	TGCGCCAGCACCCTAGACTCGGTTGACGACGAGCAGTACTTC
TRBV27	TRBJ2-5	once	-	CASSLVWARGETQYF	TGTGCCAGCAGTTTGGTCTGGGCTCGAGGGGAGACCCAGTACTTC
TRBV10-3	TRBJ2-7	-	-	CAISGRGGYEQYF	TGTGCCATCAGTGGGAGGGGGGGATACGAGCAGTACTTC
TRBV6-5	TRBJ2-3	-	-	CASSYSARARADTQYF	TGTGCCAGCAGTTACTCGGCGCGGGCGCGCGCAGATACGCAGTATTTT
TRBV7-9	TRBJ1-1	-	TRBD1	CASSPGTGRGMNTEAFF	TGTGCCAGCAGCCCCGGGACAGGGAGGGGGATGAACACTGAAGCTTTCTTT
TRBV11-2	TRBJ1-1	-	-	CASSWGTQRNTEAFF	TGTGCCAGCAGCTGGGGGACACAGAGGAACACTGAAGCTTTCTTT
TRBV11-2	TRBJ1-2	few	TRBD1	CASSFYDRGDYGYTF	TGTGCCAGCAGCTTCTACGACAGGGGGGACTATGGCTACACCTTC
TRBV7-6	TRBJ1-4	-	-	CASSLAEGTGKLFF	TGTGCCAGCAGCTTAGCTGAGGGAACGGGAAAACTGTTTTTT
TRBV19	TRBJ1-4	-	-	CASSILSSNEKLFF	TGTGCCAGTAGTATTTTGAGCTCTAATGAAAAACTGTTTTTT